This T cell receptor (beta chain) came from a study of monozygotic twins with cystic fibrosis. Comments on this clone: Its matching antigen is unknown.

Study observations and caveats: Nucleotide-identical clonotype sharing was significantly higher within monozygotic CF twin pairs than between unrelated CF individuals. In this small cohort, shared CDR3 numbers showed no association with age, concordance or disease severity.

Method: immunoSEQ multiplex PCR; TCRdb's copy keeps in-frame clones and lacks some. Among around 10,000 clones listed, approximately 99.4% were seen once. There are 15 residues in the CDR3. Germline V gene data show CDR1 as SGDLS and CDR2 as YYNGEE. V was clipped by 5 bases and J by 1 base, with 15 bases between them. What was sequenced was blood. The sequence derives from a man aged 18 to 35 with cystic fibrosis. This chain links TRBV9 with TRBJ1-1; no definite D call. This CDR3 reads CASSARPTPNTEAFF. Here the CDR3 DNA reads TGTGCCAGCAGTGCCCGACCGACTCCGAACACTGAAGCTTTCTTT.